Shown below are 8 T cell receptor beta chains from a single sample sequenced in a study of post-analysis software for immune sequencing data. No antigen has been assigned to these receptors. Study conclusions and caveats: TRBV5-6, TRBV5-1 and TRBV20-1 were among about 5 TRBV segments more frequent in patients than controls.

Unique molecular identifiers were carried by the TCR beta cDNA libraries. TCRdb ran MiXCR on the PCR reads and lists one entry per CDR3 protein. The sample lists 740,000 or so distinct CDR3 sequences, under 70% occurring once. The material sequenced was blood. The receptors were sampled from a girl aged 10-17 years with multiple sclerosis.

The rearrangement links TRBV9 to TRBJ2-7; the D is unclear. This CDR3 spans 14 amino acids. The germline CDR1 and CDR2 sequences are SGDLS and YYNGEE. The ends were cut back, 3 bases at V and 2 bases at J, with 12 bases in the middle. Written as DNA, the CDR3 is TGTGCCAGCAGCGGAGGCTTGCGCCCCTACGAGCAGTACTTC. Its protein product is CASSGGLRPYEQYF.

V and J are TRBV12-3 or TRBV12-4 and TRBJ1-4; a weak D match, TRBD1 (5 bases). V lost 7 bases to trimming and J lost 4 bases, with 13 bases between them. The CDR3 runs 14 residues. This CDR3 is CASTSGTYNEKLFF. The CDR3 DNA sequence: TGTGCCAGCACCTCCGGGACTTATAATGAAAAACTGTTTTTT.

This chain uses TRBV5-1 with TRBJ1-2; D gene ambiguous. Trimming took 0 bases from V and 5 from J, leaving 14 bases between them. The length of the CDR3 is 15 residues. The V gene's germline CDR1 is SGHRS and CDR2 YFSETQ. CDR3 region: CASSLGPVLFYGYTF. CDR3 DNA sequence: TGCGCCAGCAGCTTGGGTCCCGTCCTCTTTTATGGCTACACCTTC.

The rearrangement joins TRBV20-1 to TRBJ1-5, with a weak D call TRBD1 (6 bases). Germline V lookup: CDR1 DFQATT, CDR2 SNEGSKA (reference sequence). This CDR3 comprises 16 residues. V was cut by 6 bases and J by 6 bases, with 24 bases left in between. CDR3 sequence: CSAIPWGGGRSQPQHF. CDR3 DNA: TGCAGTGCCATCCCATGGGGGGGCGGACGGAGTCAGCCCCAGCATTTT.

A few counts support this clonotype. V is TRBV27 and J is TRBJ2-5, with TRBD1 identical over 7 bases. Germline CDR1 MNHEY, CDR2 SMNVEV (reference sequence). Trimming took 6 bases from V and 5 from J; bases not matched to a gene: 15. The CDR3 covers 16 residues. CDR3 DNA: TGTGCCAGCAGACGACTACGGACAGGCGTGGGTGAGACCCAGTACTTC. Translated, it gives CASRRLRTGVGETQYF.

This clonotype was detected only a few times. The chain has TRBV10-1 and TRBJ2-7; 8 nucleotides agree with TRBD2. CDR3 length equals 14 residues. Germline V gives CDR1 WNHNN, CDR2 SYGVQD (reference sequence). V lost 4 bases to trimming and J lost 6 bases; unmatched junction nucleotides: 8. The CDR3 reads CASSAKGLAAEQYF. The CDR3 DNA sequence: TGCGCCAGCAGTGCGAAAGGACTAGCAGCCGAGCAGTACTTC.

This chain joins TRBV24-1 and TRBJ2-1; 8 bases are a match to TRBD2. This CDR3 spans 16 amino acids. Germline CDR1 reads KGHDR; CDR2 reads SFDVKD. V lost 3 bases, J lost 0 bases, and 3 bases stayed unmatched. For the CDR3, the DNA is TGTGCCACCAGTGATAGAAGCGGGAGCTCCTACAATGAGCAGTTCTTC. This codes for CATSDRSGSSYNEQFF.

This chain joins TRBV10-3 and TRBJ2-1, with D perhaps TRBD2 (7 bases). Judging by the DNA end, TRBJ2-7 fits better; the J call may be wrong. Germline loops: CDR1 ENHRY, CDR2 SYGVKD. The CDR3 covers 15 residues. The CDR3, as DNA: TGTGCCATCAGAGAGGAGGGGGGGGCATACAATGAGCAGTACTTC. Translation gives CAIREEGGAYNEQYF.